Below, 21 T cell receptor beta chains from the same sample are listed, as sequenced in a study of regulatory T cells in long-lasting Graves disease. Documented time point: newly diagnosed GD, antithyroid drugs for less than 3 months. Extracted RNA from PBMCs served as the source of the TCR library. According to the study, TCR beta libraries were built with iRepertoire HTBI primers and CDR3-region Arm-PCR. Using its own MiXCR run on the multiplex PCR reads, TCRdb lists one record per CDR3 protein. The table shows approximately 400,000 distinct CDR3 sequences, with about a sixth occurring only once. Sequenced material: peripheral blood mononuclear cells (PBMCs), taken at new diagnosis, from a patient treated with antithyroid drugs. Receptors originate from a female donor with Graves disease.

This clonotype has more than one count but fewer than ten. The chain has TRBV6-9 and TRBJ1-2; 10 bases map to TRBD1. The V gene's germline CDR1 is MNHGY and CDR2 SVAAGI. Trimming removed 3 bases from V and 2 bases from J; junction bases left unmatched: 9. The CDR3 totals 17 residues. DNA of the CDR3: TGTGCCAGCAGTTACTCCAAACTGGGACAGGGGAACTATGGCTACACCTTC. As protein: CASSYSKLGQGNYGYTF.

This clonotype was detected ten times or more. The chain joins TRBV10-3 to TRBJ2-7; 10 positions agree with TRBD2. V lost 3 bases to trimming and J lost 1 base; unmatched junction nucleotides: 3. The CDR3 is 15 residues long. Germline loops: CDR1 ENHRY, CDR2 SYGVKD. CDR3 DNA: TGTGCCATCAGTGATCAGCGGGAGGGGTCCTACGAGCAGTACTTC. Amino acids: CAISDQREGSYEQYF.

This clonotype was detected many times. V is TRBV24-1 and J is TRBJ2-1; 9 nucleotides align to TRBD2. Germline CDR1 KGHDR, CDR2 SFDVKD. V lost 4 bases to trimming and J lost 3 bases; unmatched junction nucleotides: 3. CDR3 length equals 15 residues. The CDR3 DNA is TGTGCCACCAGTGACCGCGGGGGGGACTACAATGAGCAGTTCTTC. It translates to CATSDRGGDYNEQFF.

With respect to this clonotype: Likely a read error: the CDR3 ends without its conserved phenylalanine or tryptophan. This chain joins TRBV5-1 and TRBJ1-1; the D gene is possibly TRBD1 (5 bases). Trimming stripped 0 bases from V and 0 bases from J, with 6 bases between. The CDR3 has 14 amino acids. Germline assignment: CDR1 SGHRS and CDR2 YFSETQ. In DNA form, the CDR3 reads TGCGCCAGCAGCTTGGGGGACCTGAACACTGAAGCTTTCCTT. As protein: CASSLGDLNTEAFL.

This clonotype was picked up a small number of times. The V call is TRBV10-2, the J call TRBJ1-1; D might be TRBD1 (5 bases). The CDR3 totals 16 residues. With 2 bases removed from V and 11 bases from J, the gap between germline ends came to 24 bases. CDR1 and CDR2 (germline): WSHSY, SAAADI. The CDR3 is CASSEPTFPWDRSAFF. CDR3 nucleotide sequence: TGCGCCAGCAGTGAGCCTACGTTCCCGTGGGACCGCTCGGCTTTCTTT.

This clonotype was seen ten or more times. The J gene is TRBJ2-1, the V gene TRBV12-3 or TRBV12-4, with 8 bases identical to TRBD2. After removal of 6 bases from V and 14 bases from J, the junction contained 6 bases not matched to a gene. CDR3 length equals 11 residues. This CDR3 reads CASRTAGEEFF. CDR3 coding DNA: TGTGCCAGCAGAACAGCGGGAGAGGAGTTCTTC.

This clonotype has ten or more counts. CDR3 loop: CASSPQGAIEAFF. CDR3 nucleotides: TGTGCCAGCAGTCCTCAGGGGGCTATTGAAGCTTTCTTT. The chain couples TRBV12-3 or TRBV12-4 to TRBJ1-1; 8 positions match TRBD1. This CDR3 spans 13 amino acids. The junction had 6 bases not matched to a gene; V was cut back by 5 bases and J by 7 bases.

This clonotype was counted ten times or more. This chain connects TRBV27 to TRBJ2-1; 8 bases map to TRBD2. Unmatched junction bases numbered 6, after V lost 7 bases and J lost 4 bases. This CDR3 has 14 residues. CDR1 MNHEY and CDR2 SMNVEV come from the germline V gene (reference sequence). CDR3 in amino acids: CASKISGDYNEQFF. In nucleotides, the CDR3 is TGTGCCAGCAAAATTAGCGGGGATTACAATGAGCAGTTCTTC.

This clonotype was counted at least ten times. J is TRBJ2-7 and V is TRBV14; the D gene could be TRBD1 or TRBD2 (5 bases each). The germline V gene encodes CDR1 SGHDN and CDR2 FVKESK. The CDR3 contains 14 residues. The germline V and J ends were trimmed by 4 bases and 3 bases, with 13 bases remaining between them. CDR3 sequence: CASSRLGPNYEQYF. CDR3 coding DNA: TGTGCCAGCAGCCGACTGGGACCGAACTACGAGCAGTACTTC.

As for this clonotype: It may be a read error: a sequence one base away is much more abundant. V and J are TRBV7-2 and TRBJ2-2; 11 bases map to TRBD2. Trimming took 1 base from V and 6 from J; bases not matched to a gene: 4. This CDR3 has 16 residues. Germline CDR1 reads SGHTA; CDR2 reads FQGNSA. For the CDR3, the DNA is TGTGCCAGCAGCTTAGTCTTAGCGGGAGGGTCCGGGGAGCTGTTTTTT. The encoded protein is CASSLVLAGGSGELFF.

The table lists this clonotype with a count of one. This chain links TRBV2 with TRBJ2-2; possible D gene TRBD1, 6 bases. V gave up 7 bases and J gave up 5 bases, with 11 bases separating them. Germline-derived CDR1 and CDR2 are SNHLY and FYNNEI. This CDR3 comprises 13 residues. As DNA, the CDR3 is TGTGCCAGCACACTACAGGGAACCGGGGAGCTGTTTTTT. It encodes CASTLQGTGELFF.

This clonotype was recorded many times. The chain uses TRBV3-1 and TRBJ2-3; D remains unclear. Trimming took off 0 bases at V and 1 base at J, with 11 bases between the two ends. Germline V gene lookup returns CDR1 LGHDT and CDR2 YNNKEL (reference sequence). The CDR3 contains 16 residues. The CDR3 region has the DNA TGTGCCAGCAGCCAAGAGAACGCGGTCCGCACAGATACGCAGTATTTT. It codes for CASSQENAVRTDTQYF.

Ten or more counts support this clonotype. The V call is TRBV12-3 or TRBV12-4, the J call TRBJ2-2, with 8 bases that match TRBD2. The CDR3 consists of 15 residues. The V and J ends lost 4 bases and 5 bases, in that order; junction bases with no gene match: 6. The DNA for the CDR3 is TGTGCCAGCAGTTCGAAAGCGGGGGAAACCGGGGAGCTGTTTTTT. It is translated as CASSSKAGETGELFF.

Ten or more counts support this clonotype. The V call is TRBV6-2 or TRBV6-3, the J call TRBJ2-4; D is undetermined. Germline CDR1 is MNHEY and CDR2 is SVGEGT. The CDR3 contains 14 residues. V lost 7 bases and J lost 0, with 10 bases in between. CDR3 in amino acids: CASTLSSAKNIQYF. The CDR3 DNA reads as TGTGCCAGCACCCTCTCTTCAGCCAAAAACATTCAGTACTTC.

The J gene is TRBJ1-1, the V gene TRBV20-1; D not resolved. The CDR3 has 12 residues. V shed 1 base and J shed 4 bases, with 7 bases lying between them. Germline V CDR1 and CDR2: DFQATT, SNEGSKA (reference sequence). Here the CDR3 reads CSARGITTEAFF. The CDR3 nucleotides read TGCAGTGCTAGAGGGATAACCACTGAAGCTTTCTTT.

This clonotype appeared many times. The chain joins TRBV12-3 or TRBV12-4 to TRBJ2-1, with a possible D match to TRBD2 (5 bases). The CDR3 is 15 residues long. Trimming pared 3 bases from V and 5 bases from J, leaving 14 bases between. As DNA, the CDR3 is TGTGCCAGCAGTTTTTTTCTGGGAGCCCACAATGAGCAGTTCTTC. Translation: CASSFFLGAHNEQFF.

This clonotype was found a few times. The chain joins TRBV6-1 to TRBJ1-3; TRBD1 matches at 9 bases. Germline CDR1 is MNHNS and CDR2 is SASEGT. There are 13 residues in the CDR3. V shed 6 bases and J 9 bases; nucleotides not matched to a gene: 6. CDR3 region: CASRDRGVSTIYF. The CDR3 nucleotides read TGTGCCAGCAGGGACAGGGGAGTAAGCACCATATATTTT.

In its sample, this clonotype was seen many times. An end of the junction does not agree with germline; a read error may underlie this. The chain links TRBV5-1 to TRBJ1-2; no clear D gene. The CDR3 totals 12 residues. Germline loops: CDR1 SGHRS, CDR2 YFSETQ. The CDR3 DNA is TGTGCCAGCAGCGGGCTAGTTCCTGGCTACACCTTC. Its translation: CASSGLVPGYTF.

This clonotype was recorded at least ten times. The CDR3 DNA reads TGTGCCAGCAGCGTACTCCTGGGAGCGAACACCGGGGAGCTGTTTTTT. This gives the protein CASSVLLGANTGELFF. V and J are TRBV9 and TRBJ2-2; the D gene is possibly TRBD2 (5 bases). Germline CDR1 SGDLS, CDR2 YYNGEE. V lost 1 base to trimming and J lost 0 bases, with 10 bases between them. This CDR3 has 16 amino acids.

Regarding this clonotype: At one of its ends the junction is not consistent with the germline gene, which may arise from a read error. The CDR3 region has the DNA TGTGCCAGCACGAGGTCAGGAGGTACAAAAGAAAAACTGTTTTTT. It specifies CASTRSGGTKEKLFF. The V call is TRBV5-1, the J call TRBJ1-4; D not certain. CDR3 length: 15 residues. Looked up from germline, CDR1 is SGHRS and CDR2 is YFSETQ.

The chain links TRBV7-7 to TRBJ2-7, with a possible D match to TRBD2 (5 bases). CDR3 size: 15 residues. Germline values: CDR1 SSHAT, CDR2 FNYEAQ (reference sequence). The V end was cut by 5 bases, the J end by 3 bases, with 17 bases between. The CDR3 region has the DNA TGTGCCAGCAGCCGGGGAGAGGAGAACTTCTACGAGCAGTACTTC. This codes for CASSRGEENFYEQYF.